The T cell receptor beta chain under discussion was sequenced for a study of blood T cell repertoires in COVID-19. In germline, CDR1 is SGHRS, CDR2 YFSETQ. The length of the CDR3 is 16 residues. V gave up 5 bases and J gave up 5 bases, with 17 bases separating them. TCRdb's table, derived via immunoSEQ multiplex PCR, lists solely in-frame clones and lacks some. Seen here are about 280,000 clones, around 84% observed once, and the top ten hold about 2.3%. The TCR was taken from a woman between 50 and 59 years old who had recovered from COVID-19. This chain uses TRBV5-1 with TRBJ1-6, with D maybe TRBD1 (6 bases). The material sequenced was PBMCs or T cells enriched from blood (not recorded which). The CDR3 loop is CASRVGARGDNSPLHF. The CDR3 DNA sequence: TGCGCCAGCAGGGTGGGGGCCAGAGGAGATAATTCACCCCTCCACTTT. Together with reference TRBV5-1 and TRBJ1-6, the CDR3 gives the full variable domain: KAGVTQTPRYLIKTRGQQVTLSCSPISGHRSVSWYQQTPGQGLQFLFEYFSETQRNKGNFPGRFSGRQFSNSRSEMNVSTLELGDSALYLCASRVGARGDNSPLHFGNGTRLTVT.